Listed here are 8 T cell receptor beta chains from one sample, sequenced in a study of OX40 agonist ivuxolimab in advanced cancers. Data came from immunoSEQ multiplex PCR; TCRdb stores just in-frame clones and leaves some out. The data show about 120,000 clones, just over 90% seen once. This specimen was CD4+ or CD8+ T cells sorted from blood, taken in a trial of the OX40 agonist ivuxolimab. Receptors were obtained from an adult with an advanced solid tumor such as melanoma, head and neck, liver or kidney cancer.

V is TRBV27 and J is TRBJ2-6; TRBD1 aligns across 9 bases. In germline, CDR1 is MNHEY, CDR2 SMNVEV (reference sequence). The trim removed 1 base at V and 3 bases at J, leaving 7 bases unmatched. The CDR3 sequence is 18 residues long. For the CDR3, the DNA is TGTGCCAGCAGTTTATTTTGGACAGGGGTGGATGGGGCCAACGTCCTGACTTTC. It codes for CASSLFWTGVDGANVLTF.

The V gene is TRBV2, the J gene TRBJ2-7; 11 bases are a match to TRBD2. The V gene's germline CDR1 is SNHLY and CDR2 FYNNEI. J was trimmed by 3 bases and V by 3 bases; bases with no gene match: 7. The length of the CDR3 is 16 residues. The CDR3 loop is CASSEFGTSGIYEQYF. In nucleotides, the CDR3 is TGTGCCAGCAGTGAGTTCGGGACTAGCGGTATCTACGAGCAGTACTTC.

The rearrangement links TRBV28 to TRBJ2-2; maybe TRBD1 (6 bases). The ends were cut back, 3 bases at V and 7 bases at J, with 15 bases in the middle. CDR3 size: 15 residues. CDR1 and CDR2 from the germline V gene are MDHEN and SYDVKM. This CDR3 is CASSFGGTKVGELFF. Written as DNA, the CDR3 is TGTGCCAGCAGTTTTGGGGGCACAAAGGTCGGGGAGCTGTTTTTT.

This rearrangement joins TRBV28 to TRBJ1-5; TRBD1 might be the D (6 bases). The V end was cut by 6 bases, the J end by 3 bases, with 15 bases between. The CDR3 has 15 residues. Germline V gene data show CDR1 as MDHEN and CDR2 as SYDVKM. The CDR3 sequence is CASRIGQLFNQPQHF. The CDR3 DNA sequence: TGTGCCAGCAGGATCGGACAGCTCTTCAATCAGCCCCAGCATTTT. The complete variable domain, with remaining parts taken from reference TRBV28 and TRBJ1-5, reads DVKVTQSSRYLVKRTGEKVFLECVQDMDHENMFWYRQDPGLGLRLIYFSYDVKMKEKGDIPEGYSVSREKKERFSLILESASTNQTSMYLCASRIGQLFNQPQHFGDGTRLSIL.

The chain combines TRBV20-1 with TRBJ1-1; unclear D gene. Trimming shortened V by 2 bases and J by 7 bases, and 8 bases separated the two germline ends. The CDR3 has 11 residues. The germline CDR1 and CDR2 sequences are DFQATT and SNEGSKA (reference sequence). The CDR3: CSARRSHEAFF. CDR3 coding DNA: TGCAGTGCTAGACGATCTCATGAAGCTTTCTTT.

The V call is TRBV7-2, the J call TRBJ2-3, with a weak D call TRBD1 (6 bases). The CDR3 consists of 14 residues. In germline, CDR1 is SGHTA, CDR2 FQGNSA. Trimming took 6 bases from V and 0 from J, leaving 10 bases between them. CDR3 in amino acids: CASRQGLSTDTQYF. The DNA of the CDR3 is TGTGCCAGCAGACAGGGTCTGAGCACAGATACGCAGTATTTT. Filled out from reference TRBV7-2 and TRBJ2-3, the complete variable domain reads GAGVSQSPSNKVTEKGKDVELRCDPISGHTALYWYRQSLGQGLEFLIYFQGNSAPDKSGLPSDRFSAERTGGSVSTLTIQRTQQEDSAVYLCASRQGLSTDTQYFGPGTRLTVL.

This chain connects TRBV6-5 to TRBJ2-5; no clear D gene. Germline assignment: CDR1 MNHEY and CDR2 SVGAGI. There are 13 residues in the CDR3. The ends were cut back, 4 bases at V and 4 bases at J, with 10 bases in the middle. The CDR3 DNA is TGTGCCAGCAGTTCCGGCCTGGGAGAGACCCAGTACTTC. It translates to CASSSGLGETQYF.

This clone showed up just a few times. This sequence joins TRBV19 and TRBJ1-5; 9 nucleotides align to TRBD1. Unmatched junction bases numbered 5, after V lost 1 base and J lost 4 bases. The germline V gene encodes CDR1 LNHDA and CDR2 SQIVND (reference sequence). This CDR3 is built from 16 residues. CDR3 nucleotide sequence: TGTGCCAGTAGTATAGGGGGACAGGGTTGGAATCAGCCCCAGCATTTT. This translates into CASSIGGQGWNQPQHF.